This is a list of T cell receptor beta chains from one sample in a study of tumor-infiltrating lymphocytes in primary liver carcinoma. In TCRdb, the multiplex PCR reads were re-called with MiXCR into one record per CDR3 protein. The data show roughly 180,000 distinct CDR3 sequences, 50% to 75% seen once. Sequenced material: peripheral blood. All receptors derive from a man aged 35 to 55 with primary liver carcinoma and hepatitis B virus infection. The CDR3 runs from the conserved cysteine through the conserved F or W. D genes are given only for firm matches. A clone size is listed for some rows: how often the clone was seen (once, few, many), or a class if it is expanded.

v_call,d_call,j_call,clone_size,cdr3_nt,cdr3_aa
TRBV30,-,TRBJ2-7,-,TGTGCCTGGAGTCCAGGACAAGGCCACTCCTACGAGCAGTACTTC,CAWSPGQGHSYEQYF
TRBV12-3/TRBV12-4,-,TRBJ2-7,-,TGTGCCAGCAGTTTGCGGGACCTCGAAGAGCAGTACTTC,CASSLRDLEEQYF
TRBV11-2,-,TRBJ2-3,-,TGTGGCAGCGGCGAAGATACCCAGTATTTT,CGSGEDTQYF
TRBV4-1,TRBD1,TRBJ2-3,-,TGCGACAGCAGCCAAGGACAGGGGGCGTCGGGAGATACGCAGTATTTT,CDSSQGQGASGDTQYF
TRBV11-2,-,TRBJ2-7,-,TGTGCCAGCAGCCCCGTTTGGGTAAACTCCTACGAGCAGTACTTC,CASSPVWVNSYEQYF
TRBV5-1,-,TRBJ2-3,-,TGCGCCAGCAGCTTACTACAGGGATCAACAGATACGCAGTATTTT,CASSLLQGSTDTQYF
TRBV6-6,-,TRBJ2-4,-,TGTGCCAGCTCCGCGGGGACTCGAGCCAAAAACATTCAGTACTTC,CASSAGTRAKNIQYF
TRBV14,TRBD2,TRBJ2-3,-,TGTGCCAGCAGCTGGGGACTAGCTGGCGCAGATACGCAGTATTTT,CASSWGLAGADTQYF
TRBV5-4,TRBD2,TRBJ2-5,many,TGTGCCAGCAGCACCCTTAGCGGGAGGCTTCAAGAGACCCAGTACTTC,CASSTLSGRLQETQYF
TRBV10-3,-,TRBJ1-1,-,TGTGCCATCAGTGGGACGGAAACTGAAGCTTTCTTT,CAISGTETEAFF
TRBV7-8,-,TRBJ2-3,-,TGTGCCAGCAGCTTAGGCCTTGCGTCGGGTAGGGATACGCAGTATTTT,CASSLGLASGRDTQYF
TRBV24-1,-,TRBJ2-5,-,TGTGCCACCTCCCGAGGGGGAGGAGGAGAGGAGACCCGGTACTTC,CATSRGGGGEETRYF
TRBV5-6,-,TRBJ2-3,-,TGTGCCAGCAGCTACGGGACTTTTCCGGTCACAGATACGCAGTATTTT,CASSYGTFPVTDTQYF
TRBV6-7,-,TRBJ2-7,few,TGTGCCAGCAGTTCGCAACTAGGCAGGAGCTCCTACGAGCAGTACTTT,CASSSQLGRSSYEQYF
TRBV29-1,-,TRBJ1-1,-,TGCAGCGTCCTCCCTTGGACGATGAACACTGAAGCTTTCTTT,CSVLPWTMNTEAFF
TRBV6-2/TRBV6-3,TRBD2,TRBJ2-1,few,TGTGCCAGCAGAAAGGGACGATGGTTAGCGGGGATTCTCAATGAGCAGTTCTTC,CASRKGRWLAGILNEQFF
TRBV29-1,-,TRBJ2-7,-,TGCAGTGCGACAGGAGGGGCCTACGAGCAGTACTTC,CSATGGAYEQYF
TRBV4-1,TRBD1,TRBJ1-3,-,TGCGCCAGCAGCCAGACAGGGACGCCTGGAAACACCATATATTTT,CASSQTGTPGNTIYF
TRBV11-2,-,TRBJ2-7,-,TGTGCCAGCAGCCTAGGGGACTGGAGAACCTACGAGCAATACTTC,CASSLGDWRTYEQYF
TRBV11-2,TRBD2,TRBJ2-2,-,TGTGCCAGTAGCTCCCGTTTAGCGGGAGGGCCGATAGGGGAGCTGTTATTT,CASSSRLAGGPIGELLF
TRBV19,-,TRBJ2-2,-,TGTGCCAGTAGTAGCGGGACAGAGACCGGGGAGCTGTTTTTT,CASSSGTETGELFF
TRBV18,-,TRBJ2-7,-,TGTGCCAGCTCCTTCAGCCCCGGACAATCCTACGAGCAGTACTTC,CASSFSPGQSYEQYF
TRBV14,-,TRBJ2-2,many,TGTGCCAGCAGGTCGGGACAGAACACCGGGGAGCTGTTTTTT,CASRSGQNTGELFF
TRBV12-3/TRBV12-4,-,TRBJ2-1,-,TGTGCCAGCAGCAATACTAACGCCGACAATGAGCAGTTCTTC,CASSNTNADNEQFF
TRBV6-1,-,TRBJ2-7,-,TGTGCCAGCAGTGTAAGTGTCAAGAGCTCCTACGAGCAGTACTTC,CASSVSVKSSYEQYF
TRBV11-1,-,TRBJ2-3,many,TGTGCCAGCAGCTTAAGTCAAGATACGCAGTATTTT,CASSLSQDTQYF
TRBV6-5,-,TRBJ2-1,-,TGTGCCAGCACCGCTGCCGGGGACAATGAGCAGTTCTTC,CASTAAGDNEQFF
TRBV6-1,-,TRBJ1-1,once,TGTGCCAGCATAACGGAGAGCACTGAAGCTTTCTTT,CASITESTEAFF
TRBV12-5,-,TRBJ1-3,-,TGTGCTATTGGTTTGGTAACAGGGACGGAATACACTGGAAACACCATATATTTT,CAIGLVTGTEYTGNTIYF
TRBV12-3/TRBV12-4,TRBD2,TRBJ2-1,-,TGTGCCAGCAGTTCCGGGACTAGCGGGAGCTGGGAAAATGAGCAATTCTTC,CASSSGTSGSWENEQFF
TRBV29-1,-,TRBJ2-7,-,TGCAACGTCGCCCGCGACCACTCGTACTACAAGCAGTACTTC,CNVARDHSYYKQYF
TRBV5-1,-,TRBJ2-3,-,TGCGCCAGCAGCTTCTTCGGGGACCACGCACATACGCAGTATTTT,CASSFFGDHAHTQYF
TRBV6-2/TRBV6-3,-,TRBJ1-2,few,TGTGCCAGCAGTTACCCCATCCTCAGGGGCTATGGCTACACCTTC,CASSYPILRGYGYTF
TRBV6-6,-,TRBJ1-1,-,TGTGCCAGCAGTTACTTGAACACTGAAGCTTTCTTT,CASSYLNTEAFF
TRBV11-2,-,TRBJ2-7,few,TGTGCCAGCAGCTTAGAGATTCTAGGGACGGAGACGGGGCAGTACTTC,CASSLEILGTETGQYF
TRBV11-1,TRBD2,TRBJ2-5,many,TGTGCCAGCAGCTTAGCGCCAGCGGGAGACGGTGAGACCCAGTACTTC,CASSLAPAGDGETQYF
TRBV6-1,-,TRBJ1-1,-,TGTGCCAGCAGTCAGCCGGACCCAAGGGGAGCTTTCTTT,CASSQPDPRGAFF
TRBV4-1,-,TRBJ1-5,-,TGCGCCAGCAGCCAAGAGGCCCAGGTTCAGCTCCAGCATTTT,CASSQEAQVQLQHF
TRBV2,-,TRBJ2-1,-,TGTGCCAGCATTTCGGACAGATACAATGAGCAGTTCTTC,CASISDRYNEQFF
TRBV15,TRBD1,TRBJ1-2,-,TGTGCCACCAGCGGAGACAGGGGGCATGGCTACACCTTC,CATSGDRGHGYTF
TRBV11-2,TRBD2,TRBJ2-1,many,TGTGCCAGCAGCGGACTAGCGGGAGGTTCTGAGCAGTTCTTC,CASSGLAGGSEQFF
TRBV12-5,TRBD1,TRBJ1-1,few,TGTGCTAGTGCTACAGGGGGCGTGAACACTGAAGCTTTCTTT,CASATGGVNTEAFF
TRBV12-3/TRBV12-4,-,TRBJ2-3,few,TGTGCCAGCAGCTCCCCGGGACAGTTCTCAGGAGGGCGAGCAGATACGCAGTATTTT,CASSSPGQFSGGRADTQYF
TRBV14,-,TRBJ2-2,few,TGTGCCAGCAGCCGGGGGGTTCGAGGCATCAGGAACACCGGGGAGCTGTTTTTT,CASSRGVRGIRNTGELFF
TRBV4-1,TRBD2,TRBJ2-7,few,TGCGCCAGCAGCCAAGGGACTAGCGGTCCCTACGAGCAGTACTTC,CASSQGTSGPYEQYF
TRBV6-5,-,TRBJ2-5,-,TGTGCCAGCAGTTCAGAAGGGTGGGAAGAGACCCAGTACTTC,CASSSEGWEETQYF
TRBV4-2,TRBD2,TRBJ2-2,-,TGTACCAGCAGCCAAGGACTAGCGGGAGACACCGGGGAGCTGTTTTTT,CTSSQGLAGDTGELFF
TRBV11-2,TRBD1,TRBJ2-6,many,TGTGCCAGCAGCGACGGGGGACAGGGGGTTCCCTCTGGGGCCAACGTCCTGACTTTC,CASSDGGQGVPSGANVLTF
TRBV11-2,TRBD1,TRBJ1-5,many,TGTGCCAGCAGCCCTGGGACAGGCGCTCATCAGCCCCAGCATTTT,CASSPGTGAHQPQHF
TRBV5-1,-,TRBJ2-3,-,TGCGCCAGCAGCTTACTAGCAATCGGGACAGATACGCAGTATTTT,CASSLLAIGTDTQYF
TRBV4-2,TRBD2,TRBJ2-1,few,TGTGCCAGCAGCCAGACCGGGACTATGCGTACTGAGCAGTTCTTC,CASSQTGTMRTEQFF
TRBV15,TRBD1,TRBJ2-7,-,TGTGCCACCAGCAGGGCAGGGGGTGCCTACGAGCAGTACTTC,CATSRAGGAYEQYF
TRBV29-1,-,TRBJ2-5,-,TGTCGCGTTGATTTCCAAGAGACCCAGTACTTC,CRVDFQETQYF
TRBV6-1,TRBD1,TRBJ2-7,many,TGTGCCAGCAGTCCCCGGACAGGCTACGAGCAGTACTTC,CASSPRTGYEQYF
TRBV29-1,TRBD2,TRBJ2-1,few,TGCAGCGTCCCGGGGGGGGAGGGCAATGAGCAGTTCTTC,CSVPGGEGNEQFF
TRBV11-3,-,TRBJ2-7,many,TGTGCCAGCAGCCCTTACCCCACTGGAAGCTCCTACGAGCAGTACTTC,CASSPYPTGSSYEQYF
TRBV6-6,-,TRBJ2-2,-,TGTGCCAGCAGAAAAGAACAGAACACCGGGGAGCTGTTTTTT,CASRKEQNTGELFF
TRBV6-6,-,TRBJ2-4,-,TGTGCCAGCAGTGCTGACGAAGACAAAAACATTCAGTACTTC,CASSADEDKNIQYF
TRBV28,-,TRBJ2-7,-,TGTGCCAGCAGTTTCTCGGCCTACGAGCAGTACTTC,CASSFSAYEQYF
TRBV7-9,-,TRBJ2-1,-,TGTGCCAGCAGCCTCGCGGGTTATGAGCAGTTCTTC,CASSLAGYEQFF